One and the same sample provided the 32 T cell receptor beta chains below, sequenced in a study of metastatic and nonmetastatic thyroid tumors. Every patient was untreated before thyroid surgery. TCRdb reanalyzed the PCR reads via MiXCR. The top ten hold 7% to 10% of the sample, which has tens of thousands of clones, approximately 12% seen once. Sequencing was carried out using tumor tissue. These receptors came from a female donor with papillary thyroid cancer or a benign thyroid nodule (not recorded which). Some clones in this sample may be carry-over from other donors' samples.

Note on this clone: Given a much more abundant clone one base away, this may be a read error. This CDR3 is also generated by other DNA sequences in the sample. The chain has TRBV12-5 and TRBJ1-6, with 9 bases aligning to TRBD1. V shed 4 bases and J 6 bases; nucleotides not matched to a gene: 1. The CDR3 totals 14 residues. CDR1 and CDR2 (germline): LGHNT, FRNRAP. The DNA of the CDR3 is TGTGCTAGTGGTTCGGGACAGGGTAATTCACCCCTCCACTTT. It yields the protein CASGSGQGNSPLHF.

About this clone: This could be a read error, since a much larger clone is one nucleotide away. The chain carries TRBV5-1 and TRBJ2-7; 13 bases fit TRBD2. The end of the DNA is better explained by TRBJ2-5, so the J call may be wrong. CDR3 length: 20 residues. The germline gives CDR1 SGHRS, CDR2 YFSETQ. Written as DNA, the CDR3 is TGCGCCAGCAGCTTAGTTCCGGGCATTAGGACTAGCGGGAGTGGCGAGACCCAGTACTTC. Protein sequence: CASSLVPGIRTSGSGETQYF.

This clone was seen ten or more times. This chain connects TRBV30 to TRBJ2-1; D remains ambiguous. The germline V gene has CDR1 GTSNPN and CDR2 SVGIG (reference sequence). The CDR3 sequence is 13 residues long. Trimming pared 0 bases from V and 8 bases from J, leaving 11 bases between. In DNA form, the CDR3 reads TGTGCCTGGAGTGTACTGGGTAGGGATGAGCAGTTCTTC. Protein sequence: CAWSVLGRDEQFF.

About this clone itself: This may be a read error, as it is one base from a much larger clone. This chain links TRBV5-6 with TRBJ2-3, with D possibly being TRBD2 (6 bases). The V gene lost 0 bases and the J gene lost 2 bases, with 13 bases spanning the gap. Germline CDR1 reads SGHDT; CDR2 reads YYEEEE. The CDR3 spans 16 residues. The CDR3 bases are TGTGCCAGCAGCTTGGATTACGGGAGAGTCACAGATACGCAGTATTTT. Protein sequence: CASSLDYGRVTDTQYF.

Comments on this clone: This may come from a read error, since a much larger clone is one base off. This chain connects TRBV5-4 to TRBJ2-7; D unresolved. There are 14 residues in the CDR3. Germline V gene sequence: CDR1 SGHNT, CDR2 YYREEE (reference sequence). The CDR3 region is CAISRSMDDYEQYF. The CDR3 DNA reads TGTGCCATCAGCCGCTCAATGGATGACTACGAGCAGTACTTC.

Concerning this clone itself: A much larger clone lies a single base off, so this may be a read error. J is TRBJ1-1 and V is TRBV7-9; D is undetermined. Per the germline V gene, CDR1 is SEHNR and CDR2 is FQNEAQ (reference sequence). The germline V and J ends were trimmed by 5 bases and 3 bases, with 10 bases remaining between them. The CDR3 consists of 13 residues. The CDR3 sequence is CASSPPRHTEAFF. In DNA form, the CDR3 reads TGTGCCAGCAGCCCACCCAGGCACACTGAAGCTTTCTTT. Based on the CDR3 plus reference TRBV7-9 and TRBJ1-1, the full variable domain is DTGVSQNPRHKITKRGQNVTFRCDPISEHNRLYWYRQTLGQGPEFLTYFQNEAQLEKSRLLSDRFSAERPKGSFSTLEIQRTEQGDSAMYLCASSPPRHTEAFFGQGTRLTVV.

This clone was observed at least ten times. The CDR3 bases are TGTGCCAGCAGTTCAGGGGGAGCCTACAATGAGCAGTTCTTC. Translating it yields CASSSGGAYNEQFF. V usage is TRBV28 and J usage is TRBJ2-1; 7 nucleotides align to TRBD1. The V segment lost 4 bases and the J segment 2 bases; nucleotides outside the gene matches: 2. The CDR3 runs 14 residues. Per the germline V gene, CDR1 is MDHEN and CDR2 is SYDVKM.

This clone was seen at least ten times. The V call is TRBV14, the J call TRBJ1-1; the D gene is possibly TRBD1 (6 bases). The CDR3 spans 15 residues. Looked up from germline, CDR1 is SGHDN and CDR2 is FVKESK. Trimming took 5 bases from V and 5 from J, leaving 18 bases between them. The CDR3 DNA is TGTGCCAGCAGCACACGAAGACAGGTGGGGACTGAAGCTTTCTTT. Its protein product is CASSTRRQVGTEAFF.

This clone turned up a few times. A much larger clone sits a single nucleotide away, making a read error possible. The chain couples TRBV19 to TRBJ2-7; TRBD1 matches 9 bases. CDR1 and CDR2 (germline): LNHDA, SQIVND (reference sequence). This CDR3 spans 15 amino acids. The ends lost 8 bases at V and 3 bases at J; junction bases unmatched: 11. The chain's CDR3 is CASGGFTGQGYEQYF. In DNA, the CDR3 is TGTGCCAGTGGGGGATTTACGGGACAGGGCTACGAGCAGTACTTC.

This clone was picked up many times. The chain employs TRBV7-1 and TRBJ2-3; 11 nucleotides match TRBD2. TRBV7-1 is recorded as an ORF, its role being uncertain. V lost 3 bases and J lost 0; bases outside the gene matches: 11. CDR3 size: 19 residues. CDR3 DNA sequence: TGTGCCAGCAGCTCCACAACAACCGGGACTAGCGGTAGCACAGATACGCAGTATTTT. It is translated as CASSSTTTGTSGSTDTQYF.

Worth noting for this clone: This may come from a read error, since a much larger clone is one base off. J is TRBJ1-4 and V is TRBV6-1, with TRBD1 matching over 7 bases. Per germline, CDR1 MNHNS and CDR2 SASEGT. The CDR3 consists of 17 residues. Unmatched junction bases numbered 5, after V lost 0 bases and J lost 1 base. The CDR3 region is CASSEAGQRETNEKLFF. The CDR3 DNA reads TGTGCCAGCAGTGAAGCGGGACAGAGAGAAACTAATGAAAAACTGTTTTTT.

In this sample, this clone turned up a few times. The chain employs TRBV12-3 or TRBV12-4 and TRBJ1-2, with D possibly TRBD1 on 5 matching bases. Between the trimmed V and J ends, which lost 10 bases and 3 bases, there was a span of 15 bases. The CDR3 sequence is 13 residues long. In nucleotides, the CDR3 is TGTGCCAACAGCCAAGGCAGGGACTATGGCTACACCTTC. Its translation is CANSQGRDYGYTF.

As to this clone: The CDR3 does not end in the conserved phenylalanine or tryptophan, so this is likely a read error. The J gene is TRBJ2-7, the V gene TRBV11-2; 8 nucleotides match TRBD1. Germline CDR1 and CDR2: SGHAT and FQNNGV. This CDR3 region has 15 residues. The trim removed 7 bases at V and 5 bases at J, leaving 13 bases unmatched. The CDR3: CASKPGGTAPHEQYS. CDR3 in DNA: TGTGCCAGCAAACCAGGGGGCACCGCCCCACACGAGCAGTACTCC.

To note about this clone: Since a much larger clone is just one base distant, this may be a read error. The chain recombines TRBV9 with TRBJ1-3, with D possibly TRBD1 on 6 matching bases. Looked up from germline, CDR1 is SGDLS and CDR2 is YYNGEE. The CDR3 spans 16 residues. The CDR3 region has the DNA TGTGTCAGCAGCGCCTCCAGGACAGAATTAGGAGACACCATATATTTT. Its translation: CVSSASRTELGDTIYF.

In this sample, this clone turned up a few times. A read error is possible here, since a much larger clone lies one base away. Additional DNA sequences in this sample encode the identical CDR3. The chain couples TRBV20-1 to TRBJ2-1; 11 nucleotides line up with TRBD2. CDR3 length: 16 amino acids. CDR1 is DFQATT, CDR2 SNEGSKA, per germline (reference sequence). J lost 9 bases, V lost 1 base, and 11 bases had no gene match. CDR3 region: CSARAPTSGRLREQFF. The CDR3, as DNA: TGCAGTGCTAGAGCGCCTACTAGCGGGAGACTTCGTGAGCAGTTCTTC.

This clone has only a few counts. The J gene is TRBJ2-1, the V gene TRBV20-1; a possible D gene is TRBD1 (6 bases). Trimming stripped 4 bases from V and 8 bases from J, with 9 bases between. This CDR3 is built from 11 residues. The V gene's germline CDR1 is DFQATT and CDR2 SNEGSKA (reference sequence). CDR3 loop: CSAKQGYEQFF. Written as DNA, the CDR3 is TGCAGTGCTAAACAGGGCTATGAGCAGTTCTTC.

This clone appeared a few times. A much larger clone differs by one base, so this may be a read error. The rearrangement links TRBV29-1 to TRBJ2-7; TRBD2 aligns across 9 bases. Germline-derived CDR1 and CDR2 are SQVTM and ANQGSEA. This CDR3 is built from 14 residues. After removal of 7 bases from V and 3 bases from J, the junction contained 10 bases not matched to a gene. Written as DNA, the CDR3 is TGCAGCGCCCTGACTAGCGGTATTGACTACGAGCAGTACTTC. Its translation: CSALTSGIDYEQYF.

Comment on this clone: A much larger clone differs by one base, so this may be a read error. Other nucleotide sequences in the sample specify the same CDR3. The chain is built from TRBV6-1 and TRBJ2-4; D may be TRBD1 or TRBD2 (6 bases each). Germline CDR1 reads MNHNS; CDR2 reads SASEGT. The CDR3 length is 17 residues. Deletions cut 2 bases from V and 3 bases from J, with 17 bases between. The CDR3 here is CASSETVVGGGKNIQYF. For the CDR3, the DNA is TGTGCCAGCAGTGAAACCGTAGTTGGAGGGGGCAAAAACATTCAGTACTTC.

Notes on this clone: Being one base from a much bigger clone, this may be a read error. The same CDR3 can be traced to other DNA sequences in this sample. The chain uses TRBV3-1 and TRBJ2-1; tentatively, D is TRBD2 (7 bases). CDR1 is LGHDT and CDR2 is YNNKEL in the germline V gene (reference sequence). This CDR3 is 15 amino acids long. CDR3 DNA sequence: TGTGCCAGCAGTCAAGGTGGGAGGGGAGGGGGTGAGCAGTTCTTC. Its protein is CASSQGGRGGGEQFF.

This clone was picked up many times. The rearrangement uses TRBV4-1 and TRBJ2-7; 10 bases agree with TRBD1. The ends lost 3 bases at V and 6 bases at J; junction bases unmatched: 5. The germline V gene encodes CDR1 MGHRA and CDR2 YSYEKL. The CDR3 has 14 amino acids. The CDR3 loop reads CASSQSGQGSEQYF. The CDR3 DNA reads TGCGCCAGCAGCCAGTCGGGACAGGGGTCCGAGCAGTACTTC.

The chain uses TRBV30 and TRBJ1-1, with unresolved D. V lost 3 bases, J lost 10 bases, and 27 bases lay in between. From germline, CDR1 is GTSNPN and CDR2 SVGIG (reference sequence). CDR3 length: 16 residues. CDR3 nucleotides: TGTGCCTGGAGGGTATCGGCCCACCTAGGTGGGATTGGAGCTTTCTTT. It translates to CAWRVSAHLGGIGAFF. The whole variable domain, remainder taken from reference TRBV30 and TRBJ1-1, is SQTIHQWPATLVQPVGSPLSLECTVEGTSNPNLYWYRQAAGRGLQLLFYSVGIGQISSEVPQNLSASRPQDRQFILSSKKLLLSDSGFYLCAWRVSAHLGGIGAFFGQGTRLTVV.

This clone was detected ten times or more. In nucleotides, the CDR3 is TGTGCCTGGAGTATCAGGTATTATGGCTACACCTTC. It codes for CAWSIRYYGYTF. V is TRBV30 and J is TRBJ1-2; D is unclear. Trimming removed 2 bases at V and 5 bases at J, with 9 bases between. Germline loops: CDR1 GTSNPN, CDR2 SVGIG (reference sequence). The CDR3 consists of 12 residues.

This clone was seen a handful of times. Possible read error: a much larger clone is one base away. The rearrangement uses TRBV19 and TRBJ1-1, with D maybe TRBD1 (6 bases). CDR3 length: 15 amino acids. Germline V gene lookup returns CDR1 LNHDA and CDR2 SQIVND (reference sequence). CDR3 sequence: CASLRDGGPNNEAFF. The CDR3 DNA follows: TGTGCCAGCCTACGCGATGGGGGGCCGAACAATGAAGCTTTCTTT.

This clone was counted ten times or more. J is TRBJ1-1 and V is TRBV5-4; possibly TRBD1 for D (6 bases). V lost 0 bases, J lost 3 bases, and 15 bases lay in between. CDR1 is SGHNT and CDR2 is YYREEE in the germline V gene (reference sequence). This CDR3 has 16 residues. The DNA for the CDR3 is TGTGCCAGCAGCTTGGGCCCAGGGAGGGGGGACACTGAAGCTTTCTTT. Protein product: CASSLGPGRGDTEAFF.

Notes on this clone: Given a much more abundant clone one base away, this may be a read error. DNA of the CDR3: TGCGCCAGCAGCCAAGGACAGTTCTACGATCAGTACTTC. Protein product: CASSQGQFYDQYF. The chain has TRBV4-1 and TRBJ2-7; maybe TRBD1 (5 bases). The CDR3 covers 13 residues. CDR1 is MGHRA and CDR2 is YSYEKL in the germline V gene.

In the case of this clone: A much larger clone lies one base from this, so it may be a read error. V gene TRBV12-5 combines with J gene TRBJ2-7; D gene uncertain. This CDR3 region has 14 residues. Germline V gene sequence: CDR1 LGHNT, CDR2 FRNRAP. In DNA form, the CDR3 reads TGTGTTAGTGGTTTGGTAGACGATACCTACGAGCAGTACTTC. Encoded protein: CVSGLVDDTYEQYF.

A note on this clone: As the CDR3 is not closed by the conserved phenylalanine or tryptophan, this likely results from a read error. The DNA is omitted, as the CDR3 cannot be located on it reliably, and the CDR3 follows TCRdb's listing. J is TRBJ2-7 and V is TRBV27; TRBD2, the D gene given by the table, was not confirmed from the DNA. Germline assignment: CDR1 MNHEY and CDR2 SMNVEV (reference sequence). Both ends counted, the CDR3 spans 16 residues. This CDR3 reads CASSSRTSGRSYEHYS.

This clone was counted at least ten times. This rearrangement joins TRBV6-1 to TRBJ1-5; the D gene is possibly TRBD1 (6 bases). The CDR3 is 16 residues long. The V gene's germline CDR1 is MNHNS and CDR2 SASEGT. V lost 6 bases to trimming and J lost 1 base, with 16 bases between them. The DNA for the CDR3 is TGTGCCAGCAGAATCACAGGGAGCGGGAGCAATCAGCCCCAGCATTTT. Translating gives CASRITGSGSNQPQHF.

This clone has ten or more counts. The V gene is TRBV5-1, the J gene TRBJ1-6; a weak D match, TRBD1 (5 bases). There are 15 residues in the CDR3. With 2 bases removed from V and 5 bases from J, the gap between germline ends came to 11 bases. In germline, CDR1 is SGHRS, CDR2 YFSETQ. CDR3 in amino acids: CASSFQGENNSPLHF. The CDR3 DNA is TGCGCCAGCAGCTTTCAGGGTGAGAATAATTCACCCCTCCACTTT.

Details on this clone: A junction end diverges from the germline sequence, so it may reflect a read error. The chain recombines TRBV7-3 with TRBJ2-1; D ambiguous. Germline CDR1 reads SGHTA; CDR2 reads FQGTGA. The CDR3 is made up of 12 amino acids. CDR3 in amino acids: CAGSTSMNEQFF. The CDR3 coding sequence is TGTGCCGGCAGCACCTCTATGAATGAGCAGTTCTTC. The whole variable domain, filled in from reference TRBV7-3 and TRBJ2-1, reads GAGVSQTPSNKVTEKGKYVELRCDPISGHTALYWYRQSLGQGPEFLIYFQGTGAADDSGLPNDRFFAVRPEGSVSTLKIQRTERGDSAVYLCAGSTSMNEQFFGPGTRLTVL.

Remarks on this clone: A single base separates this from a much larger clone, so it may be a read error. The V and J genes are TRBV29-1 and TRBJ2-7, with D possibly matching TRBD2 (5 bases). The CDR3 has 13 residues. Germline V gives CDR1 SQVTM, CDR2 ANQGSEA. The CDR3 reads CSVRGSGSYDQYF. For the CDR3, the DNA is TGCAGCGTTCGTGGGAGTGGGTCCTACGATCAGTACTTC.

This clone was seen once. The rearrangement joins TRBV20-1 to TRBJ2-7; D may correspond to TRBD1 or TRBD2 (5 bases each). Germline assignment: CDR1 DFQATT and CDR2 SNEGSKA (reference sequence). This CDR3 comprises 15 residues. V lost 2 bases, J lost 0 bases, and 14 bases lay in between. The CDR3 here is CSARRTGPSSYEQYF. The CDR3 region has the DNA TGCAGTGCTAGAAGGACGGGGCCGAGCTCCTACGAGCAGTACTTC.